This TCR beta chain emerged from a study of neurological immune-mediated disorders. TCRdb ran MiXCR on the 5' RACE reads and lists one entry per CDR3 protein. The sample includes fewer than 40,000 distinct CDR3 sequences, approximately 5.2% of them seen just once. This clonotype was detected many times. Germline V gene data show CDR1 as LNHDA and CDR2 as SQIVND (reference sequence). V shed 3 bases and J shed 12 bases, with 14 bases lying between them. The CDR3 is made up of 12 amino acids. The TCR originated in a woman in her forties or fifties in good health. The V gene is TRBV19, the J gene TRBJ1-2, with a weak D call TRBD1 (5 bases). What was sequenced was CD4+ T cells from blood. Here the CDR3 reads CASSIKSGAHTF. The CDR3 DNA is TGTGCCAGTAGTATCAAGTCTGGGGCCCACACCTTC.